The rows below give T cell receptor beta chains drawn from one sample of a study of blood T cells in healthy people across ages. TCRdb ran MiXCR on the 5' RACE reads and lists one entry per CDR3 protein. The data show approximately 960,000 distinct CDR3 sequences, roughly 28% seen once. The data were also submitted as part of a second study, on T cells of mothers and their children.

Input material: blood. The source of these receptors is a woman in her forties in good health. Each CDR3 is given with its conserved first and last residue. The D gene is left open where the match is weak. Only some rows state a clone size, as once, few, many or a class for expanded clones.

clone size | J gene | D gene | V gene | CDR3 protein | CDR3 DNA
many | TRBJ2-6 | NA | TRBV20-1 | CSARDRRGGSSGANVLTF | TGCAGTGCTAGAGATCGAAGGGGTGGTAGCTCTGGGGCCAACGTCCTGACTTTC
many | TRBJ2-7 | TRBD1 | TRBV6-2/TRBV6-3 | CASLRQGTTLYEQYF | TGTGCCAGCCTAAGACAGGGCACTACCCTCTACGAGCAGTACTTC
few | TRBJ1-4 | TRBD1 | TRBV6-1 | CASRGQGARTNEKLFF | TGTGCCAGCAGGGGACAGGGGGCGCGGACTAATGAAAAACTGTTTTTT
NA | TRBJ2-7 | TRBD1 | TRBV12-3/TRBV12-4 | CASSFTETGVEQYF | TGTGCCAGCAGTTTTACCGAGACAGGGGTCGAGCAGTACTTC
NA | TRBJ1-1 | TRBD1 | TRBV5-1 | CASSTDRGQTEAFF | TGCGCCAGCAGCACCGACAGGGGGCAGACTGAAGCTTTCTTT
few | TRBJ2-3 | TRBD2 | TRBV9 | CASSWGGPESTDTQYF | TGTGCCAGCAGCTGGGGGGGTCCCGAAAGCACAGATACGCAGTATTTT
once | TRBJ2-1 | NA | TRBV6-5 | CASSWRTTSSYNEQFF | TGTGCCAGCAGTTGGAGAACGACAAGCTCCTACAATGAGCAGTTCTTC
many | TRBJ1-4 | TRBD1 | TRBV25-1 | CASSQQGVGKLFF | TGTGCCAGCAGTCAACAGGGGGTCGGAAAACTGTTTTTT
NA | TRBJ1-2 | TRBD1 | TRBV7-2 | CASSSGTGATYGYTF | TGTGCCAGCAGTTCCGGGACAGGGGCTACCTATGGCTACACCTTC
NA | TRBJ2-5 | NA | TRBV6-2/TRBV6-3 | CASLLGGPQETQYF | TGTGCCAGCCTTTTGGGGGGGCCTCAAGAGACCCAGTACTTC